This T cell receptor (beta chain) was recovered during a study of blood T cell repertoires in COVID-19. As for the study in general: COVID-19 samples from acute and convalescent phases originated in the United States, Italy and Spain. From T cells, B-cell-depleted T cells, or PBMCs came the material, which was cDNA or gDNA.

Germline V gene data show CDR1 as SGHRS and CDR2 as YFSETQ. The trim removed 1 base at V and 1 base at J, leaving 3 bases unmatched. This CDR3 has 16 amino acids. TCRdb keeps only in-frame clones here, not all; method: immunoSEQ multiplex PCR. Among 110,000 or so clones listed, about 84% were seen once. Source material: peripheral blood. This TCR derives from a man aged 50-59 years with acute or convalescent COVID-19. V usage is TRBV5-1 and J usage is TRBJ1-3, with 9 bases lining up with TRBD1. CDR3 sequence (DNA): TGCGCCAGCAGCTTGACAGGGGGCGCTTCTGGAAACACCATATATTTT. Translation gives CASSLTGGASGNTIYF.